The 26 T cell receptor beta chains presented below share a single source sample, sequenced in a study of cytomegalovirus exposure and HLA in healthy donors. Both 60 Vbeta primers and 13 Jbeta primers went into the PCR. TCRdb's table, derived via immunoSEQ multiplex PCR, lists solely in-frame clones and lacks some. Among approximately 79,000 clones listed, about 79% were seen once. Sequencing used PBMCs. The receptors derive from a male donor in good health and CMV-seropositive.

The chain couples TRBV6-1 to TRBJ1-1; TRBD1 aligns across 7 bases. V shed 1 base, J shed 7 bases, and the junction held 6 bases outside the gene matches. From germline, CDR1 is MNHNS and CDR2 SASEGT. The length of the CDR3 is 14 residues. Written as DNA, the CDR3 is TGTGCCAGCAGTGAAGGGCAAGGGGGCATTGAAGCTTTCTTT. This codes for CASSEGQGGIEAFF.

The chain has TRBV9 and TRBJ2-1; perhaps TRBD1 as D (6 bases). The V gene lost 3 bases and the J gene lost 9 bases, with 16 bases spanning the gap. The CDR3 is made up of 14 amino acids. From germline, CDR1 is SGDLS and CDR2 YYNGEE. In DNA form, the CDR3 reads TGTGCCAGCAGCGGAGGGGGTCCCGGAACTGAGCAGTTCTTC. This encodes CASSGGGPGTEQFF. The full variable domain, completed using reference TRBV9 and TRBJ2-1, is DSGVTQTPKHLITATGQRVTLRCSPRSGDLSVYWYQQSLDQGLQFLIQYYNGEERAKGNILERFSAQQFPDLHSELNLSSLELGDSALYFCASSGGGPGTEQFFGPGTRLTVL.

The chain is built from TRBV7-2 and TRBJ2-2, with 8 nucleotides matching TRBD2. CDR1 is SGHTA and CDR2 is FQGNSA in the germline V gene. V lost 7 bases to trimming and J lost 0 bases; unmatched junction nucleotides: 7. The CDR3 is 16 residues long. CDR3 amino acids: CASKLRGGPNTGELFF. The CDR3, as DNA: TGTGCCAGCAAGCTGCGCGGGGGGCCGAACACCGGGGAGCTGTTTTTT.

The chain is built from TRBV19 and TRBJ2-3, with D perhaps matching TRBD2 (6 bases). The CDR3 has 17 amino acids. Per the germline V gene, CDR1 is LNHDA and CDR2 is SQIVND (reference sequence). The germline V and J ends were trimmed by 4 bases and 0 bases, with 17 bases remaining between them. CDR3 region: CASSSPPWSGSTDTQYF. The CDR3 nucleotides read TGTGCCAGTAGTAGCCCCCCGTGGAGCGGGAGCACAGATACGCAGTATTTT.

This chain connects TRBV6-4 to TRBJ1-2; 7 positions match TRBD1. V trimming: 2 bases; J trimming: 8 bases; junction bases outside the gene matches: 5. This CDR3 is built from 13 residues. Germline loops: CDR1 MRHNA, CDR2 SNTAGT. The CDR3 is CASSDDRVGGYTF. The CDR3 DNA is TGTGCCAGCAGTGACGACAGGGTGGGAGGCTACACCTTC.

The chain combines TRBV7-9 with TRBJ2-2; 9 nucleotides align to TRBD1. The V segment lost 1 base and the J segment 3 bases; nucleotides outside the gene matches: 12. In germline, CDR1 is SEHNR, CDR2 FQNEAQ (reference sequence). The CDR3 spans 19 residues. In DNA, the CDR3 is TGTGCCAGCAGCTTAGGATTAAACCCGACAGGGGGGGACACCGGGGAGCTGTTTTTT. Translating it yields CASSLGLNPTGGDTGELFF.

The rearrangement joins TRBV27 to TRBJ1-2; no clear D. Germline loops: CDR1 MNHEY, CDR2 SMNVEV (reference sequence). The V and J ends lost 0 bases and 4 bases respectively, with 9 bases between them. The CDR3 length is 14 residues. This chain's CDR3 is CASSLSSVLYGYTF. The CDR3 DNA sequence: TGTGCCAGCAGTTTATCGTCAGTCCTCTATGGCTACACCTTC.

The chain carries TRBV27 and TRBJ2-5; D is undetermined. Near its end, the DNA agrees better with TRBJ2-7, so the J call may be wrong. CDR1 is MNHEY and CDR2 is SMNVEV in the germline V gene (reference sequence). The CDR3 has 15 residues. The CDR3 here is CASSLQGDLYYEQYF. The CDR3 DNA is TGTGCCAGCAGTTTACAAGGCGACCTATACTACGAGCAGTACTTC.

DNA of the CDR3: TGTGCCAGCAGCGCCACGACAGGGGGATTTCGTCAGCCCCAGCATTTT. Amino acids: CASSATTGGFRQPQHF. The V and J genes are TRBV11-2 and TRBJ1-5; 9 bases map to TRBD1. Germline CDR1 and CDR2: SGHAT and FQNNGV. The CDR3 has 16 amino acids. Losses at the gene ends were 5 bases for V and 6 bases for J; bases not matched to a gene: 11. The full variable domain, its missing parts supplied by reference TRBV11-2 and TRBJ1-5, is EAGVAQSPRYKIIEKRQSVAFWCNPISGHATLYWYQQILGQGPKLLIQFQNNGVVDDSQLPKDRFSAERLKGVDSTLKIQPAKLEDSAVYLCASSATTGGFRQPQHFGDGTRLSIL.

The chain is built from TRBV7-6 and TRBJ1-1, with 10 nucleotides matching TRBD1. CDR1 and CDR2 (germline): SGHVS, FNYEAQ. V gave up 4 bases and J gave up 5 bases; unmatched junction bases: 16. The CDR3 length is 18 residues. In DNA, the CDR3 is TGTGCCAGCAGCTCGGAGCCTCGGGACAGGGGAGGTTGGACTGAAGCTTTCTTT. It specifies CASSSEPRDRGGWTEAFF.

The CDR3 nucleotides are TGCGCCAGCAGCTTCCCTTCTAGCGGGAGCTCCTACAATGAGCAGTTCTTC. Translation gives CASSFPSSGSSYNEQFF. V is TRBV5-1 and J is TRBJ2-1, with 10 bases identical to TRBD2. This CDR3 comprises 17 residues. The junction had 5 bases not matched to a gene; V was cut back by 2 bases and J by 0 bases. Germline CDR1 is SGHRS and CDR2 is YFSETQ.

Notes on this clone: A junction boundary mismatches the germline segment, possibly from a read error. The rearrangement joins TRBV4-1 to TRBJ1-6, with D unresolved. The CDR3 has 12 residues. The germline gives CDR1 MGHRA, CDR2 YSYEKL. The CDR3: CASSHYKSPLHF. The CDR3 DNA follows: TGCGCCAGCAGCCACTATAAATCACCCCTCCACTTT.

This clone was observed a handful of times. V is TRBV4-3 and J is TRBJ1-1, with no clear D. The CDR3 runs to 15 residues. Germline loops: CDR1 LGHNA, CDR2 YSLEER. V was trimmed by 0 bases and J by 6 bases, leaving 14 bases between them. This CDR3 reads CASSQDRWSIAEAFF. The CDR3 DNA reads as TGCGCCAGCAGCCAAGACCGGTGGTCGATAGCTGAAGCTTTCTTT.

The genes are TRBV5-1 and TRBJ2-2; D remains unclear. The V end was cut by 3 bases, the J end by 6 bases, with 12 bases between. Germline V gives CDR1 SGHRS, CDR2 YFSETQ. The CDR3 is 14 amino acids. The CDR3 loop reads CASSSHNVAGELFF. In DNA, the CDR3 is TGCGCCAGCAGCTCCCACAACGTGGCCGGGGAGCTGTTTTTT.

This chain joins TRBV18 and TRBJ1-1; D might be TRBD1 (5 bases). CDR1 and CDR2 (germline): KGHSH, LQKENI. V gave up 3 bases and J gave up 5 bases, with 16 bases separating them. The CDR3 consists of 15 residues. CDR3 protein: CASSPQGGDLTEAFF. In nucleotides, the CDR3 is TGTGCCAGCTCACCCCAAGGCGGGGACCTAACTGAAGCTTTCTTT.

This rearrangement joins TRBV28 to TRBJ2-1, with 9 bases matching TRBD1. CDR1 is MDHEN, CDR2 SYDVKM, per germline. Losses at the gene ends were 8 bases for V and 3 bases for J; bases not matched to a gene: 8. CDR3 length: 15 residues. The CDR3 loop reads CASGWTGANYNEQFF. The DNA for the CDR3 is TGTGCCAGCGGCTGGACAGGGGCTAACTACAATGAGCAGTTCTTC.

The gene calls are TRBV7-9 and TRBJ2-5; TRBD2 aligns across 7 bases. The CDR3 has 17 amino acids. In germline, CDR1 is SEHNR, CDR2 FQNEAQ (reference sequence). V was clipped by 1 base and J by 5 bases; unmatched bases: 13. The CDR3 here is CASSLGEGLHLGETQYF. CDR3 in DNA: TGTGCCAGCAGCTTAGGAGAGGGACTACACCTCGGGGAGACCCAGTACTTC. The full variable domain, its missing parts supplied by reference TRBV7-9 and TRBJ2-5, is DTGVSQNPRHKITKRGQNVTFRCDPISEHNRLYWYRQTLGQGPEFLTYFQNEAQLEKSRLLSDRFSAERPKGSFSTLEIQRTEQGDSAMYLCASSLGEGLHLGETQYFGPGTRLLVL.

This rearrangement joins TRBV6-1 to TRBJ1-5, with a possible D match to TRBD1 (5 bases). Looked up from germline, CDR1 is MNHNS and CDR2 is SASEGT. The V end was cut by 7 bases, the J end by 5 bases, with 18 bases between. The CDR3 is made up of 15 amino acids. CDR3 sequence (DNA): TGTGCCAGCATTGTAGGCCAGGGCTATGATCAGCCCCAGCATTTT. This codes for CASIVGQGYDQPQHF.

This chain connects TRBV5-1 to TRBJ1-6, with 7 bases identical to TRBD1. Germline V gene lookup returns CDR1 SGHRS and CDR2 YFSETQ. V lost 1 base, J lost 8 bases, and 9 bases stayed unmatched. CDR3 length: 16 residues. The CDR3 region has the DNA TGCGCCAGCAGCTTGCTTACGGCAGGGACAGATTCACCCCTCCACTTT. It yields the protein CASSLLTAGTDSPLHF.

The chain employs TRBV27 and TRBJ1-4, with 9 bases identical to TRBD1. Trimming took 5 bases from V and 4 from J; bases not matched to a gene: 8. The length of the CDR3 is 16 residues. CDR1 is MNHEY and CDR2 is SMNVEV in the germline V gene (reference sequence). The CDR3 sequence is CASSPQTTGGNEKLFF. CDR3 nucleotides: TGTGCCAGCAGTCCTCAGACGACAGGGGGTAATGAAAAACTGTTTTTT.

The gene calls are TRBV5-1 and TRBJ1-1, with 10 bases matching TRBD1. Germline values: CDR1 SGHRS, CDR2 YFSETQ. CDR3 length: 15 residues. Trimming at V came to 3 bases and at J to 3 bases, leaving 5 bases not matched to a gene. The chain's CDR3 is CASSSRTGGDTEAFF. CDR3 DNA sequence: TGCGCCAGCAGCTCCCGGACAGGGGGGGACACTGAAGCTTTCTTT.

The chain employs TRBV7-2 and TRBJ1-2; D is possibly TRBD1 (6 bases). The germline V gene has CDR1 SGHTA and CDR2 FQGNSA. Deletions cut 2 bases from V and 2 bases from J, with 12 bases between. The CDR3 covers 15 residues. CDR3 in amino acids: CASSLRQGKNYGYTF. The CDR3 DNA reads as TGTGCCAGCAGCTTACGGCAGGGGAAGAACTATGGCTACACCTTC.

The rearrangement joins TRBV19 to TRBJ2-1; D possibly corresponds to TRBD1 (6 bases). CDR3 length: 13 amino acids. V shed 7 bases and J shed 7 bases, with 14 bases lying between them. Germline values: CDR1 LNHDA, CDR2 SQIVND (reference sequence). For the CDR3, the DNA is TGTGCCAGTACGGCAGGGGTCCTGAATGAGCAGTTCTTC. Translating gives CASTAGVLNEQFF.

This clone was detected once. CDR3 DNA sequence: TGTGCCAGCAGTCTACTAGCGGGAGTATACAATGAGCAGTTCTTC. Protein product: CASSLLAGVYNEQFF. The V gene is TRBV27, the J gene TRBJ2-1, with 11 bases fitting TRBD2. This CDR3 has 15 residues. V lost 5 bases to trimming and J lost 4 bases; unmatched junction nucleotides: 4. CDR1 is MNHEY and CDR2 is SMNVEV in the germline V gene (reference sequence).

The chain recombines TRBV28 with TRBJ1-2; D is unclear. From germline, CDR1 is MDHEN and CDR2 SYDVKM. Trimming removed 2 bases from V and 7 bases from J, with 8 bases in between. The CDR3 contains 12 residues. CDR3 DNA: TGTGCCAGCAGTTTAAGAGGTGGTGGCTACACCTTC. This gives the protein CASSLRGGGYTF.

This rearrangement joins TRBV4-1 to TRBJ2-7; D may be TRBD2 (5 bases). Per germline, CDR1 MGHRA and CDR2 YSYEKL. The CDR3 sequence is 16 residues long. Trimming took 1 base from V and 0 from J, leaving 13 bases between them. The CDR3 protein is CASSQGTLLHSYEQYF. CDR3 coding DNA: TGCGCCAGCAGCCAAGGGACTCTACTTCACTCCTACGAGCAGTACTTC.